Following are 8 T cell receptor beta chains from one sample sequenced in a study of blood T cell repertoires in COVID-19. Method: immunoSEQ multiplex PCR; TCRdb's copy keeps in-frame clones and lacks some. Here the sample spans 110,000 to 150,000 clones, roughly 90% being singletons. The source material was PBMCs or T cells enriched from blood (not recorded which). The source is a man aged 45-60 years who had recovered from COVID-19.

The V call is TRBV18, the J call TRBJ2-5; D perhaps matches TRBD2 (5 bases). The CDR3 consists of 15 residues. V gave up 6 bases and J gave up 5 bases, with 19 bases separating them. Germline loops: CDR1 KGHSH, CDR2 LQKENI. CDR3 DNA sequence: TGTGCCAGCTCGAAGGAGGTTGGGCCCGGGGAGACCCAGTACTTC. Protein product: CASSKEVGPGETQYF.

The chain uses TRBV2 and TRBJ2-3; 9 bases fit TRBD1. Germline assignment: CDR1 SNHLY and CDR2 FYNNEI. The CDR3 has 14 residues. The CDR3 nucleotides are TGTGGCCAGCATTGGGACAGGGACACAGATACGCAGTATTTT. It codes for CGQHWDRDTDTQYF. The full variable domain, its missing parts supplied by reference TRBV2 and TRBJ2-3, is EPEVTQTPSHQVTQMGQEVILRCVPISNHLYFYWYRQILGQKVEFLVSFYNNEISEKSEIFDDQFSVERPDGSNFTLKIRSTKLEDSAMYFCGQHWDRDTDTQYFGPGTRLTVL.

The rearrangement joins TRBV4-2 to TRBJ2-2; the D gene is possibly TRBD1 (5 bases). The germline V gene encodes CDR1 LGHNA and CDR2 YNFKEQ. V lost 3 bases and J 2 bases, leaving 10 bases between the germline ends. This CDR3 region has 15 residues. CDR3 protein: CASSHRDRNTGELFF. CDR3 DNA sequence: TGTGCCAGCAGCCACCGAGACAGAAACACCGGGGAGCTGTTTTTT.

The chain is built from TRBV7-8 and TRBJ1-1; perhaps TRBD1 as D (5 bases). Trimming took off 1 base at V and 11 bases at J, with 17 bases between the two ends. Germline values: CDR1 SGHVS, CDR2 FQNEAQ. This CDR3 is 14 amino acids long. CDR3 nucleotide sequence: TGTGCCAGCAGCTTAGTAACATCCCCCAGGGTGGCTTTCTTT. This translates into CASSLVTSPRVAFF.

This rearrangement joins TRBV5-1 to TRBJ1-4, with TRBD1 matching 8 bases. Looked up from germline, CDR1 is SGHRS and CDR2 is YFSETQ. This CDR3 has 14 amino acids. V lost 2 bases and J lost 7; bases outside the gene matches: 4. CDR3 sequence reads: CASSLPGTGEKLFF. In DNA, the CDR3 is TGCGCCAGCAGCTTACCCGGGACAGGTGAAAAACTGTTTTTT.

The rearrangement joins TRBV5-1 to TRBJ2-1; 9 bases are shared with TRBD2. Germline V gives CDR1 SGHRS, CDR2 YFSETQ. The CDR3 is 19 residues long. The trim removed 4 bases at V and 0 bases at J, leaving 14 bases unmatched. The CDR3 DNA follows: TGCGCCAGCAGCCCCCGGACGAGCGGGGGGCGAATCTCCTACAATGAGCAGTTCTTC. As protein: CASSPRTSGGRISYNEQFF.

The chain links TRBV2 to TRBJ1-5; TRBD1 matches 8 bases. J was trimmed by 3 bases and V by 7 bases; bases with no gene match: 8. The CDR3 is 15 residues long. Germline assignment: CDR1 SNHLY and CDR2 FYNNEI. DNA for the CDR3: TGTGCCAGCATCAGGGGGCCTACCTTCAATCAGCCCCAGCATTTT. Amino acid sequence: CASIRGPTFNQPQHF.

This sequence joins TRBV2 and TRBJ1-2; possible D gene TRBD1, 6 bases. V was clipped by 0 bases and J by 4 bases, with 9 bases between them. The CDR3 runs to 14 residues. Germline V lookup: CDR1 SNHLY, CDR2 FYNNEI. In DNA, the CDR3 is TGTGCCAGCAGTGAAGCGCGGACAGTCTATGGCTACACCTTC. Its protein product is CASSEARTVYGYTF.